This T cell receptor (beta chain) emerged from a study of siplizumab effects on memory and regulatory T cells. Broader study findings: Confirmatory evidence of suppressive function in proliferating siplizumab-culture Tregs was not obtained. Naive T cells appeared more diverse than memory cells and seemed to be major alloresponse contributors. Unstimulated subset assignment was obtained for only a minor fraction of alloreactive clones. Controls showed an average of 26.9% Treg-derived mappable alloreactive CD4+ clones, while siplizumab showed around 69%.

Clones were sequenced by immunoSEQ multiplex PCR, and TCRdb holds only the in-frame ones, with some missing. The data hold 100,000 or so clones, with roughly 94% observed a single time. The CDR3 length is 13 residues. The germline CDR1 and CDR2 sequences are SGHTA and FQGNSA. The junction had 6 bases not matched to a gene; V was cut back by 8 bases and J by 7 bases. Regarding this clone: Its antigen is currently unknown.

The TCR was taken from a human donor in good health. The chain combines TRBV7-2 with TRBJ2-1; 9 bases are shared with TRBD1. Sequencing used Tregs sorted from blood. The CDR3 nucleotides read TGTGCCAGCGGGGACAGGGTCTTTAATGAGCAGTTCTTC. The encoded protein is CASGDRVFNEQFF. The full variable domain, with the rest looked up from reference TRBV7-2 and TRBJ2-1, is GAGVSQSPSNKVTEKGKDVELRCDPISGHTALYWYRQSLGQGLEFLIYFQGNSAPDKSGLPSDRFSAERTGGSVSTLTIQRTQQEDSAVYLCASGDRVFNEQFFGPGTRLTVL.